This TCR beta chain originates from a study of blood T cell repertoires in COVID-19. Overall study: Sources were T cells, B-cell-depleted T cells, or PBMCs; the material itself was cDNA or gDNA.

Authors' methods: It was from reference gene primer amplification that nucleated cell counts were estimated. Data came from immunoSEQ multiplex PCR; TCRdb stores just in-frame clones and leaves some out. The V and J calls and the clone size are those of that table, but D and trimming were determined from the DNA. The data show about 200,000 clones, 65% to 90% seen once. The study recruited people aged about 18 to 95 years across around 23 US areas. Allocation to cohorts depended on clinical history reported by the participants. The germline gives CDR1 SGHNT, CDR2 YYREEE (reference sequence). V dropped 4 bases and J dropped 4 bases, with 12 bases sitting between them. There are 14 residues in the CDR3.

This sequence was found in a woman aged 40-49 years with acute COVID-19. The chain is built from TRBV5-4 and TRBJ1-5; TRBD1 might be the D (5 bases). The sample comprised PBMCs or T cells enriched from blood (not recorded which). The CDR3 DNA reads as TGTGCCAGCAGCCCGACAGTCTCAAATCAGCCCCAGCATTTT. Its translation: CASSPTVSNQPQHF.